This T cell receptor (beta chain) was documented in a study of cytomegalovirus exposure and HLA in healthy donors. This CDR3 comprises 18 residues. Unmatched junction bases numbered 8, after V lost 4 bases and J lost 0 bases. In germline, CDR1 is MNHEY, CDR2 SMNVEV (reference sequence). Vbeta (60) and Jbeta (13) primers were used in the PCR. Assay: immunoSEQ multiplex PCR; the TCRdb copy retains only in-frame clones and omits some. The sample holds hundreds of thousands of clones, over 80% seen once. The specimen sequenced was PBMCs. This sequence joins TRBV27 and TRBJ2-1, with 11 bases lining up with TRBD2. The source is a boy between 2 and 10 years old in good health and CMV-seronegative. This CDR3 is CASSYSLGLAGSYNEQFF. In nucleotides, the CDR3 is TGTGCCAGCAGTTATTCTCTCGGACTAGCGGGCTCCTACAATGAGCAGTTCTTC.